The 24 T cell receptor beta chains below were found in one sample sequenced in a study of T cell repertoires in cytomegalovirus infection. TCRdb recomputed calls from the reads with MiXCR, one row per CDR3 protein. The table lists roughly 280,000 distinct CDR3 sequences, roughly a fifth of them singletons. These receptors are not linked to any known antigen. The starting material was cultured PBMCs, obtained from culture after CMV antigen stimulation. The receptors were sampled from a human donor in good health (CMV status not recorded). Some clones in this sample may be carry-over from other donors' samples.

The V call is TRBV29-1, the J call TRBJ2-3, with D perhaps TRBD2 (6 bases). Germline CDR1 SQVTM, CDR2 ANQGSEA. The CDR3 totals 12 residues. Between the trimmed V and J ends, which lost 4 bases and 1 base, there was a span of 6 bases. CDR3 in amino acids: CSVGGGTDTQYF. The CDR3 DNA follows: TGCAGCGTTGGCGGGGGCACAGATACGCAGTATTTT.

The CDR3 loop is CASSQDPGTSGTYNEQFF. The DNA for the CDR3 is TGCGCCAGCAGCCAAGATCCCGGGACTAGCGGCACCTACAATGAGCAGTTCTTC. This sequence joins TRBV4-1 and TRBJ2-1, with 11 nucleotides matching TRBD2. V dropped 0 bases and J dropped 2; count of bases not matched to a gene: 6. The CDR3 loop spans 18 amino acids. Germline CDR1 reads MGHRA; CDR2 reads YSYEKL.

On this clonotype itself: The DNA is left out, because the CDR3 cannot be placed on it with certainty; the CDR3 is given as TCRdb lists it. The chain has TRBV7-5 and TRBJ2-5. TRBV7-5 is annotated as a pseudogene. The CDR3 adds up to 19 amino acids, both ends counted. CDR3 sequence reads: CISVPEAPNRIYPQETQYF.

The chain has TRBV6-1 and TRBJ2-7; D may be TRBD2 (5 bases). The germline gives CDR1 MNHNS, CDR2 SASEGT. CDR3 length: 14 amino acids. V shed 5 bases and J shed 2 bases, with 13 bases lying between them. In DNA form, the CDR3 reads TGTGCCAGCAGTCTCATATCGGGGACCTACGAGCAGTACTTC. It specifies CASSLISGTYEQYF.

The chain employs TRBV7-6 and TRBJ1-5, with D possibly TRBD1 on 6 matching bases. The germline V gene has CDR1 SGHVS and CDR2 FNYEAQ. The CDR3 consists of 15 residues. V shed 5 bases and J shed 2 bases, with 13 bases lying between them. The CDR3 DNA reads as TGTGCCAGCAGCCAAGGGGGGGCTGGCAATCAGCCCCAGCATTTT. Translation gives CASSQGGAGNQPQHF.

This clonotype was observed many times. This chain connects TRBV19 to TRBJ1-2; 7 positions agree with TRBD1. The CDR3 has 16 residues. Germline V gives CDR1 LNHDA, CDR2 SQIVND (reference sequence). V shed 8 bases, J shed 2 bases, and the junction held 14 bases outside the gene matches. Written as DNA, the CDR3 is TGTGCCAGTGCTATAGGACAGGCTGGGGGAAACTATGGCTACACCTTC. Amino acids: CASAIGQAGGNYGYTF.

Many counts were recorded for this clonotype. In nucleotides, the CDR3 is TGTGCCAGCAGCGGTTATGGCCAGTATCAGCCCCAGCATTTT. Protein product: CASSGYGQYQPQHF. The rearrangement links TRBV7-2 to TRBJ1-5; no definite D call. The CDR3 is 14 residues long. CDR1 and CDR2 from the germline V gene are SGHTA and FQGNSA. With 5 bases removed from V and 5 bases from J, the gap between germline ends came to 13 bases.

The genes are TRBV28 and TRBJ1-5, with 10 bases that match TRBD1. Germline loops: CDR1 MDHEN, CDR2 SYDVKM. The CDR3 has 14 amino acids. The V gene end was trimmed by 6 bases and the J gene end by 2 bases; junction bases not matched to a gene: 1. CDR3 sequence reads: CASRTGGRNQPQHF. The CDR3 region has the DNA TGTGCCAGCAGGACAGGGGGCCGCAATCAGCCCCAGCATTTT.

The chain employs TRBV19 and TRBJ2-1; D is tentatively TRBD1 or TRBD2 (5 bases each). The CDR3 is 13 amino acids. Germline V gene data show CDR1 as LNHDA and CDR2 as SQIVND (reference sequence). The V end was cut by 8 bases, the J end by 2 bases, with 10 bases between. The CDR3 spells CASRDPPYNEQFF. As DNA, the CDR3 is TGTGCCAGTCGGGACCCACCCTACAATGAGCAGTTCTTC. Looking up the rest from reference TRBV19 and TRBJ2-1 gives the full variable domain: DGGITQSPKYLFRKEGQNVTLSCEQNLNHDAMYWYRQDPGQGLRLIYYSQIVNDFQKGDIAEGYSVSREKKESFPLTVTSAQKNPTAFYLCASRDPPYNEQFFGPGTRLTVL.

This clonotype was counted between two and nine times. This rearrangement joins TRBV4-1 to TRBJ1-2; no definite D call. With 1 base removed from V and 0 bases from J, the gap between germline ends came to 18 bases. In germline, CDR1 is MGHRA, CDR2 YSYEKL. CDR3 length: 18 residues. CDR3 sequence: CASSQVTDTLLPNYGYTF. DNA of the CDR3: TGCGCCAGCAGCCAAGTTACAGATACCCTTTTGCCTAACTATGGCTACACCTTC.

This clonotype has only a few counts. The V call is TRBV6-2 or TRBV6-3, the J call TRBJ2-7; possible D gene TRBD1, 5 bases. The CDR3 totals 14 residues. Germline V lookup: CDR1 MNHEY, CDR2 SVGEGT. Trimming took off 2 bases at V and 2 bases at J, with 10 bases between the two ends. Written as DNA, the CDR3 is TGTGCCAGCAGTTACCCGGGCAGGGCCTACGAGCAGTACTTC. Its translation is CASSYPGRAYEQYF.

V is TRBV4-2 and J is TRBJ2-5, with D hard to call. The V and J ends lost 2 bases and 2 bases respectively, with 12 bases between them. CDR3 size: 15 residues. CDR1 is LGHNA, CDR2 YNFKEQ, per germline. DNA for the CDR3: TGTGCCAGCAGCCAAAACCCGGGCAGACAAGAGACCCAGTACTTC. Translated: CASSQNPGRQETQYF.

In nucleotides, the CDR3 is TGTGCCAGCAGTTCCCCCGGGAGGGGGTGGGGCTACACCTTC. Its protein is CASSSPGRGWGYTF. The V and J genes are TRBV27 and TRBJ1-2; D is possibly TRBD1 (6 bases). Trimming took off 4 bases at V and 8 bases at J, with 17 bases between the two ends. The CDR3 length is 14 residues. CDR1 and CDR2 from the germline V gene are MNHEY and SMNVEV (reference sequence).

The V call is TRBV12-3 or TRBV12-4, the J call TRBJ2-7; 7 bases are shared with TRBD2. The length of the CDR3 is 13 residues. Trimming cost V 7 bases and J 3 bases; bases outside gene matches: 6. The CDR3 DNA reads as TGTGCCAGCAAGGCGGGAGAAAGCTACGAGCAGTACTTC. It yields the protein CASKAGESYEQYF.

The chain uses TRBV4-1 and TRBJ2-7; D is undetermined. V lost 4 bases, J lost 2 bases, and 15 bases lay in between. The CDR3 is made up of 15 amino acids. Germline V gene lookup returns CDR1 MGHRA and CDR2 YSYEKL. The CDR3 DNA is TGCGCCAGCAGCCCCCTCCAGACCGGGCCCTACGAGCAGTACTTC. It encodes CASSPLQTGPYEQYF.

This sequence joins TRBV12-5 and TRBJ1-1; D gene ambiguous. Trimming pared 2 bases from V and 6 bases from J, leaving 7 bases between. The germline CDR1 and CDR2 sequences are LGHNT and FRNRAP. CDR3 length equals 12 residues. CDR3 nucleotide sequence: TGTGCTAGTGGTTTGTTCGGTTCTGAAGCTTTCTTT. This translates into CASGLFGSEAFF. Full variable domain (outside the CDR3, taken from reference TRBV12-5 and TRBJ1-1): DARVTQTPRHKVTEMGQEVTMRCQPILGHNTVFWYRQTMMQGLELLAYFRNRAPLDDSGMPKDRFSAEMPDATLATLKIQPSEPRDSAVYFCASGLFGSEAFFGQGTRLTVV.

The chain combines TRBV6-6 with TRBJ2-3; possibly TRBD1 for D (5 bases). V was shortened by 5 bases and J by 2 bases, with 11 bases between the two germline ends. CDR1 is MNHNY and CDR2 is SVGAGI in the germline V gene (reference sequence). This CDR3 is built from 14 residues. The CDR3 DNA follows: TGTGCCAGCAGTGACTGGGGCGACACAGATACGCAGTATTTT. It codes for CASSDWGDTDTQYF.

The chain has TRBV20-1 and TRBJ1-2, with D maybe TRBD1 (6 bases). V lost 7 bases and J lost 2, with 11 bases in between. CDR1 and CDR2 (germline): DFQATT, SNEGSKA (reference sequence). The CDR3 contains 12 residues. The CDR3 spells CSVPDSNYGYTF. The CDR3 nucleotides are TGCAGTGTCCCGGACAGCAACTATGGCTACACCTTC.

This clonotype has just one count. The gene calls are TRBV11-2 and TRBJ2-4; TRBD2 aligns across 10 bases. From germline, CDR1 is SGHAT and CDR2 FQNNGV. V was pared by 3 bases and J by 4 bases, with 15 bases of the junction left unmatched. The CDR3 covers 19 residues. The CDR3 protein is CASSFFVLSSSGSKNIQYF. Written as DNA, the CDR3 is TGTGCCAGCAGCTTTTTCGTCCTATCGTCTAGCGGGAGTAAAAACATTCAGTACTTC.

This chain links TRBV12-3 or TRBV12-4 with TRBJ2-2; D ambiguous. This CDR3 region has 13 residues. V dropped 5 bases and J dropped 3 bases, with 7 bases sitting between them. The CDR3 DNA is TGTGCCAGCAGTCTACTATACACCGGGGAGCTGTTTTTT. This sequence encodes CASSLLYTGELFF.

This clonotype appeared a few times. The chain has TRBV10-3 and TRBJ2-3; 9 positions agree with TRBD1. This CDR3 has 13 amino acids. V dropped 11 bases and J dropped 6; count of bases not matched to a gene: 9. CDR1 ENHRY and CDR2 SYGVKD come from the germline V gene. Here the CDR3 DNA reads TGTGCCGCATACGGGACAGGGTATGATACGCAGTATTTT. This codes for CAAYGTGYDTQYF.

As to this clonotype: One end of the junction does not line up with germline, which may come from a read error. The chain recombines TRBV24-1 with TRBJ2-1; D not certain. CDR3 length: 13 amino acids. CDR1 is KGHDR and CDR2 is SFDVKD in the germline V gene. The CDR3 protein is CATSDLLRKHPIF. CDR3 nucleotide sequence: TGTGCCACCAGTGATCTCCTACGGAAGCATCCAATCTTC.

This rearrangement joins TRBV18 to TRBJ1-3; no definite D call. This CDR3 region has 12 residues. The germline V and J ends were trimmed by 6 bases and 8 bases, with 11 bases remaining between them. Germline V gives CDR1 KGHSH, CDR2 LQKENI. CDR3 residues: CASSLAADTIYF. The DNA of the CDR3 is TGTGCCAGCTCCCTCGCGGCAGACACCATATATTTT.

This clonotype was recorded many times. CDR3 sequence reads: CASSYGAGAQPQHF. Here the CDR3 DNA reads TGTGCCAGCAGTTACGGGGCAGGGGCCCAGCCCCAGCATTTT. The rearrangement joins TRBV6-2 or TRBV6-3 to TRBJ1-5, with D perhaps TRBD1 (6 bases). The germline gives CDR1 MNHEY, CDR2 SVGEGT. The V gene lost 2 bases and the J gene lost 7 bases, with 12 bases spanning the gap. This CDR3 region has 14 residues.